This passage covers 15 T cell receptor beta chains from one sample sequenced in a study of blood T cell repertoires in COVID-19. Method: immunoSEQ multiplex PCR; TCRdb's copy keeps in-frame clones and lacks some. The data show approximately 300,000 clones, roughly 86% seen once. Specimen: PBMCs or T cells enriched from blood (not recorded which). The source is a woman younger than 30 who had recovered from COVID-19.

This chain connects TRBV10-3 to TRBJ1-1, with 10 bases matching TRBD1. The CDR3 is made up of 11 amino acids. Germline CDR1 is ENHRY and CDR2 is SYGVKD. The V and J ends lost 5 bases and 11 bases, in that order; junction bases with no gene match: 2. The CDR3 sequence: CAISPGQGAFF. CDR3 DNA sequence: TGTGCCATCAGTCCGGGACAGGGGGCTTTCTTT.

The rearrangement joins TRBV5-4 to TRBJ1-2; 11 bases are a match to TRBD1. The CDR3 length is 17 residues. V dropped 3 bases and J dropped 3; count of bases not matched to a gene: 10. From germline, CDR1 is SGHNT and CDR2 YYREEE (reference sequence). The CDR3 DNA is TGTGCCAGCAGCTCACACCCGGGGGGACAGGGGGACTATGGCTACACCTTC. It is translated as CASSSHPGGQGDYGYTF.

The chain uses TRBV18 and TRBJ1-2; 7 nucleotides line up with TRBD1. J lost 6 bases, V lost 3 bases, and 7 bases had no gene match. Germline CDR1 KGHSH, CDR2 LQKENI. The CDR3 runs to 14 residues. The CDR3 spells CASSPLDRANGYTF. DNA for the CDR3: TGTGCCAGCTCACCGTTAGACAGGGCGAATGGCTACACCTTC.

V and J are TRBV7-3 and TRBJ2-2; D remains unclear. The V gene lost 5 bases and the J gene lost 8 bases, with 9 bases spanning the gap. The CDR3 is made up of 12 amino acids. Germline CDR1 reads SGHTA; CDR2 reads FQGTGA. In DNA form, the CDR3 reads TGTGCCAGCAGCCTACCCGGGGGGGAGCTGTTTTTT. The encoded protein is CASSLPGGELFF.

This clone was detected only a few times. The CDR3 DNA reads as TGTGCCTGGAGCTTGGAGTATAATTCACCCCTCCACTTT. Its translation: CAWSLEYNSPLHF. This chain uses TRBV30 with TRBJ1-6; D is uncertain. CDR1 is GTSNPN and CDR2 is SVGIG in the germline V gene (reference sequence). V was pared by 3 bases and J by 4 bases, with 7 bases between. This CDR3 contains 13 residues. Full variable domain (remainder filled in from reference TRBV30 and TRBJ1-6): SQTIHQWPATLVQPVGSPLSLECTVEGTSNPNLYWYRQAAGRGLQLLFYSVGIGQISSEVPQNLSASRPQDRQFILSSKKLLLSDSGFYLCAWSLEYNSPLHFGNGTRLTVT.

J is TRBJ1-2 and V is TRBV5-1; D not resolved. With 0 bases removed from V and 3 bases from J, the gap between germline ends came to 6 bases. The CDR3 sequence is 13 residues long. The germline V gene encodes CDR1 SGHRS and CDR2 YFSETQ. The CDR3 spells CASSLAGDYGYTF. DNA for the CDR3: TGCGCCAGCAGCTTGGCCGGGGACTATGGCTACACCTTC.

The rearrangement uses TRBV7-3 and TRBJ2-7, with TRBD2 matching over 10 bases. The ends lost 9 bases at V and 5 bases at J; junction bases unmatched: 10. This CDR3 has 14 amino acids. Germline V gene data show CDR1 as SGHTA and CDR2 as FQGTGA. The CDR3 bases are TGTGCCAGTTCTCCGGGACTAGCGTTAGACGAGCAGTACTTC. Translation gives CASSPGLALDEQYF. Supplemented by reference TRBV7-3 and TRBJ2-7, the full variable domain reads GAGVSQTPSNKVTEKGKYVELRCDPISGHTALYWYRQSLGQGPEFLIYFQGTGAADDSGLPNDRFFAVRPEGSVSTLKIQRTERGDSAVYLCASSPGLALDEQYFGPGTRLTVT.

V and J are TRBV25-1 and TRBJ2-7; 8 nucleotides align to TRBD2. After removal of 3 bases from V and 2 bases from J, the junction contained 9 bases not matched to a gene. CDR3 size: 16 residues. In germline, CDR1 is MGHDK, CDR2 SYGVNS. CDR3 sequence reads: CASSDVSAGVAYEQYF. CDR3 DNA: TGTGCCAGCAGTGATGTCTCAGCGGGGGTTGCCTACGAGCAGTACTTC.

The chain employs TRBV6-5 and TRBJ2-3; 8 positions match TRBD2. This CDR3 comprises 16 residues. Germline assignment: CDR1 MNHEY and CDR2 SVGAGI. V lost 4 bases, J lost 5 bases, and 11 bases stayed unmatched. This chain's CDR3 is CASSSPAGEGGDTQYF. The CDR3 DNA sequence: TGTGCCAGCAGTTCCCCAGCGGGAGAGGGGGGAGATACGCAGTATTTT.

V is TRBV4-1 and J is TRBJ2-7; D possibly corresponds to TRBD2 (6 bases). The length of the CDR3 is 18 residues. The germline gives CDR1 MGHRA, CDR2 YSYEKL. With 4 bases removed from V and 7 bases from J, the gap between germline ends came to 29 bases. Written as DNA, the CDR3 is TGCGCCAGCAGCCCAGTAGAGACGGGGGAGGACCCCGCGAGGGAGCAGTACTTC. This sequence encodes CASSPVETGEDPAREQYF.

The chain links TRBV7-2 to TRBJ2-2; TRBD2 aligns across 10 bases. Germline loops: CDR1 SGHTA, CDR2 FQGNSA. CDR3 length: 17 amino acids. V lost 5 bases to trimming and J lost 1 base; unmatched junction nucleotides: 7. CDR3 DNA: TGTGCCAGCAGCCCCCTACTAGCGGGACAGAACACCGGGGAGCTGTTTTTT. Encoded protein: CASSPLLAGQNTGELFF.

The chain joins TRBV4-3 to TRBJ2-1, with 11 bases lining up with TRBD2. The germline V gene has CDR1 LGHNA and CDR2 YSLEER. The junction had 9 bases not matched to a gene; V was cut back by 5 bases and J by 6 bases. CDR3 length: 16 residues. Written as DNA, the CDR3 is TGCGCCAGCAGCATTAGCGGGGGGGCGGCCGCCAATGAGCAGTTCTTC. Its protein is CASSISGGAAANEQFF.

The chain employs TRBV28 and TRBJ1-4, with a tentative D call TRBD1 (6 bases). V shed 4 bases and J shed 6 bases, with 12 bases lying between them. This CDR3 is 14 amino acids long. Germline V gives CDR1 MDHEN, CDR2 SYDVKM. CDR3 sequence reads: CASSYTGPDEKLFF. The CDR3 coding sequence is TGTGCCAGCAGTTACACAGGGCCCGATGAAAAACTGTTTTTT. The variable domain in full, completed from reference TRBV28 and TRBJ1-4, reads DVKVTQSSRYLVKRTGEKVFLECVQDMDHENMFWYRQDPGLGLRLIYFSYDVKMKEKGDIPEGYSVSREKKERFSLILESASTNQTSMYLCASSYTGPDEKLFFGSGTQLSVL.

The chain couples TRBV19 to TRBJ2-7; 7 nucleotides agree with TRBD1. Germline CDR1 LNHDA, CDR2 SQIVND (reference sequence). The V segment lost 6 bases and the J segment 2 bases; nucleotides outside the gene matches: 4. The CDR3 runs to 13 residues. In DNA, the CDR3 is TGTGCCAGTAGCCCCGGGACAGCCTACGAGCAGTACTTC. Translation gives CASSPGTAYEQYF.

The CDR3 coding sequence is TGTGCCAGCTCACCGACCCAGGGGGTGGGTCAGCCCCAGCATTTT. This translates into CASSPTQGVGQPQHF. This sequence joins TRBV18 and TRBJ1-5; TRBD1 aligns across 7 bases. Looked up from germline, CDR1 is KGHSH and CDR2 is LQKENI. Trimming at V came to 3 bases and at J to 6 bases, leaving 8 bases not matched to a gene. There are 15 residues in the CDR3.